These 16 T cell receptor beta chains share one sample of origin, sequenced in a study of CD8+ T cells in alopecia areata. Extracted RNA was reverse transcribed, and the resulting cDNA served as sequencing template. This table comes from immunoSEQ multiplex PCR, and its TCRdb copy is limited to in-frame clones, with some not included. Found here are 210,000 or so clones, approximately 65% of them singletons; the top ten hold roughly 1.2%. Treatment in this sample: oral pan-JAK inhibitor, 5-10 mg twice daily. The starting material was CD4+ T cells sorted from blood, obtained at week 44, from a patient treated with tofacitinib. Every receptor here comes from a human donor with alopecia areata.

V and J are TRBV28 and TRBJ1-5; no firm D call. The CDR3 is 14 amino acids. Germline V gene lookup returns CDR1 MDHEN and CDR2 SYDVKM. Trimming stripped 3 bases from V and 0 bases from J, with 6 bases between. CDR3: CASSFPASNQPQHF. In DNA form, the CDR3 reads TGTGCCAGCAGTTTCCCCGCTAGCAATCAGCCCCAGCATTTT.

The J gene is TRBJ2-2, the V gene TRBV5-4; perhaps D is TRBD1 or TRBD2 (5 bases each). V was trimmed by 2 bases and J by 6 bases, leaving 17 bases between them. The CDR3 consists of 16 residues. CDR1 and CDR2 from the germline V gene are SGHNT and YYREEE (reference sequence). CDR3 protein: CASSFTVSGPPGELFF. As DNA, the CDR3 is TGTGCCAGCAGCTTTACAGTTTCGGGGCCGCCCGGGGAGCTGTTTTTT.

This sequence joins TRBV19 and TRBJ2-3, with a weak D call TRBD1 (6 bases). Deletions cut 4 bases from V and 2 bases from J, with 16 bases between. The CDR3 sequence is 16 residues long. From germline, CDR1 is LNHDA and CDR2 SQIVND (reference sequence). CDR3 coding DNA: TGTGCCAGTAGTAAAGGTGGGGGCTCGTTCACAGATACGCAGTATTTT. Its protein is CASSKGGGSFTDTQYF. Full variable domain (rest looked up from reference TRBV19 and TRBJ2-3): DGGITQSPKYLFRKEGQNVTLSCEQNLNHDAMYWYRQDPGQGLRLIYYSQIVNDFQKGDIAEGYSVSREKKESFPLTVTSAQKNPTAFYLCASSKGGGSFTDTQYFGPGTRLTVL.

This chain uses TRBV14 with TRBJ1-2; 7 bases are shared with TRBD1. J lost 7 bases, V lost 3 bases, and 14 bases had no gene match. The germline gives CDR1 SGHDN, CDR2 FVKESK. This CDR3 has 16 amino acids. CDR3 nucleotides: TGTGCCAGCAGCCAGATCGTATCAATGACAGGGTTTGGCTACACCTTC. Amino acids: CASSQIVSMTGFGYTF.

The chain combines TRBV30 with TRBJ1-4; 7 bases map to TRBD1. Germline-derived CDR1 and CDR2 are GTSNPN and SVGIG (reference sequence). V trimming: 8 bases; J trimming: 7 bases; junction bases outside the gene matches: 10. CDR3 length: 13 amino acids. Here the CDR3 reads CALNRQGIEKLFF. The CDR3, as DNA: TGTGCCCTGAACCGACAGGGCATTGAAAAACTGTTTTTT.

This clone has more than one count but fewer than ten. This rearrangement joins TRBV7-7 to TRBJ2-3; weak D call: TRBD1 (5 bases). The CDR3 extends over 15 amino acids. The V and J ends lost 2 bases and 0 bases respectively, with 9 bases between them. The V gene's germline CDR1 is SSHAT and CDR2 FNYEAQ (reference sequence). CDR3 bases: TGTGCCAGCAGCTTATCCCGGACAAGCACAGATACGCAGTATTTT. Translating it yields CASSLSRTSTDTQYF.

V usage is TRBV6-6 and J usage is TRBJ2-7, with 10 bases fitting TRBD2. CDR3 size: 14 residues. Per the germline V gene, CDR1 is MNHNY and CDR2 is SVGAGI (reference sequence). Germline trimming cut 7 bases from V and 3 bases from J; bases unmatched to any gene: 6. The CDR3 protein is CASTLGTSDYEQYF. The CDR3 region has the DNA TGTGCCAGCACCCTAGGGACTAGCGACTACGAGCAGTACTTC.

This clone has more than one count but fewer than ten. The chain's CDR3 is CASGQGGLSSYNEQFF. As DNA, the CDR3 is TGCGCCAGCGGGCAGGGAGGCCTAAGCTCCTACAATGAGCAGTTCTTC. This chain joins TRBV5-1 and TRBJ2-1, with D possibly TRBD2 on 6 matching bases. This CDR3 comprises 16 residues. V gave up 7 bases and J gave up 0 bases, with 17 bases separating them. Germline CDR1 is SGHRS and CDR2 is YFSETQ.

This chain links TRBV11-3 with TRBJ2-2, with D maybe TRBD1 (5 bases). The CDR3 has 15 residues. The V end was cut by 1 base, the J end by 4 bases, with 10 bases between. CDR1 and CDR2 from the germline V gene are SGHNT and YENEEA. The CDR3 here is CASSLVVGLTGELFF. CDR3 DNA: TGTGCCAGCAGCTTAGTTGTGGGGCTCACCGGGGAGCTGTTTTTT.

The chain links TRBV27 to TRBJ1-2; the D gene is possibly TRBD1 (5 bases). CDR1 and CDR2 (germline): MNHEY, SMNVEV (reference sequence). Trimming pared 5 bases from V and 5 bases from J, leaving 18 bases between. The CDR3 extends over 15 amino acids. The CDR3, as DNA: TGTGCCAGCAGTCCTTCCGCGCAGGGACTGTATGGCTACACCTTC. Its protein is CASSPSAQGLYGYTF.

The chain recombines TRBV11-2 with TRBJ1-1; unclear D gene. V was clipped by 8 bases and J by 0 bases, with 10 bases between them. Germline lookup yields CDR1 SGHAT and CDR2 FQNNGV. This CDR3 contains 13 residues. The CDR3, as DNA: TGTGCCAGCGTCATCTCCATGAACACTGAAGCTTTCTTT. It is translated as CASVISMNTEAFF.

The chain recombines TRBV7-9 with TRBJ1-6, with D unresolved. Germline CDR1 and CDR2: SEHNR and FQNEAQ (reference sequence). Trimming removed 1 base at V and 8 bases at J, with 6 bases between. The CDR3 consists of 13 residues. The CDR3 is CASSLGTDSPLHF. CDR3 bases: TGTGCCAGCAGCTTAGGAACCGATTCACCCCTCCACTTT.

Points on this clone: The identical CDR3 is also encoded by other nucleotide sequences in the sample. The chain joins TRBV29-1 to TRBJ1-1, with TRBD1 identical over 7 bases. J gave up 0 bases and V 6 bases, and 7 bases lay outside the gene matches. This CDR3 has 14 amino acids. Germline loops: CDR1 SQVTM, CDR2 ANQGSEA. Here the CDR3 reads CSVRGGQLNTEAFF. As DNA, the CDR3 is TGCAGCGTCCGGGGGGGACAGCTGAACACTGAAGCTTTCTTT.

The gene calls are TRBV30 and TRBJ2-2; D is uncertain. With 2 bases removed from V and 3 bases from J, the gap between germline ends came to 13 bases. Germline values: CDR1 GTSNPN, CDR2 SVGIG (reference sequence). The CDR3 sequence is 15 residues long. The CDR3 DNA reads TGTGCCTGGAGTAGAACGGAGTTGTACACCGGGGAGCTGTTTTTT. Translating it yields CAWSRTELYTGELFF.

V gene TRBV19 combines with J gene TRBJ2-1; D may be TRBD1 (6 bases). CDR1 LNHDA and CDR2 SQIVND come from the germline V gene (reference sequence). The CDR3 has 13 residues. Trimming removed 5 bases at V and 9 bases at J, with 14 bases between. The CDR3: CASSPTQGTEQFF. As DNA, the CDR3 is TGTGCCAGTAGTCCAACTCAGGGGACTGAGCAGTTCTTC. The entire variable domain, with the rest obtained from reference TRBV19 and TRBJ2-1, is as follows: DGGITQSPKYLFRKEGQNVTLSCEQNLNHDAMYWYRQDPGQGLRLIYYSQIVNDFQKGDIAEGYSVSREKKESFPLTVTSAQKNPTAFYLCASSPTQGTEQFFGPGTRLTVL.

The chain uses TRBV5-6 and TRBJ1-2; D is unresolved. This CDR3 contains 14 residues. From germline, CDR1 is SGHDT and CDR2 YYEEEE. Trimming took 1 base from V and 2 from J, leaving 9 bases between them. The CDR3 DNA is TGTGCCAGCAGCTTGATAGAGCTAAACTATGGCTACACCTTC. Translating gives CASSLIELNYGYTF.